A selection of T cell receptor beta chains follows, all from one sample in a study of blood T cells in healthy people across ages. TCRdb reprocessed the 5' RACE reads with MiXCR, giving one entry per CDR3 protein. The data show around 1,500,000 distinct CDR3 sequences, about 43% seen once. The sequencing sample was made of blood. The receptors were sampled from a woman under 30 in good health. Both conserved end residues are part of each CDR3. Fields, in order: V gene, clone size, D gene, J gene, CDR3 DNA, CDR3 protein. A D gene is named only where the DNA matches it firmly. Some rows mark clone size as missing; the rest say once, few, many or name a class of expanded clone.

V: TRBV5-5; size: NA; D: TRBD1; J: TRBJ2-2; DNA: TGTGCCAGCAGCCCGAGGACAGGGTTAATTTGGGAGCTGTTTTTT; CDR3: CASSPRTGLIWELFF
V: TRBV7-9; size: few; D: NA; J: TRBJ2-1; DNA: TGTGCCAGCAGGGGGGGGCAGGCCATCTACAATGAGCAGTTCTTC; CDR3: CASRGGQAIYNEQFF
V: TRBV25-1; size: many; D: TRBD2; J: TRBJ2-1; DNA: TGTGCCAGCACTAGCGGGAGCTCCTACAATGAGCAGTTCTTC; CDR3: CASTSGSSYNEQFF
V: TRBV6-6; size: NA; D: TRBD2; J: TRBJ2-2; DNA: TGTGCCAGCAGTTACGCGGGACTAGCGGGAGGGACCGGGGAGCTGTTTTTT; CDR3: CASSYAGLAGGTGELFF
V: TRBV13; size: NA; D: NA; J: TRBJ1-2; DNA: TGTGCCAGCAGCCCGATGGGAGTCTATGGCTACACCTTC; CDR3: CASSPMGVYGYTF
V: TRBV28; size: NA; D: TRBD2; J: TRBJ2-3; DNA: TGTGCCAGCACCGCTAGCGGGGGGGCCCTCGGGCAGTATTTT; CDR3: CASTASGGALGQYF
V: TRBV7-3; size: NA; D: NA; J: TRBJ2-1; DNA: TGTGCCAGCAGCCCACAGGCGTCTAGAGATGAGCAGTTCTTC; CDR3: CASSPQASRDEQFF
V: TRBV7-2; size: few; D: NA; J: TRBJ1-1; DNA: TGTGCCAGCAGCTCAATGGCGGGTAACACTGAAGCTTTCTTT; CDR3: CASSSMAGNTEAFF
V: TRBV10-3; size: few; D: TRBD2; J: TRBJ2-3; DNA: TGTGCCATCAGTGAAAGCGGGGGGGAAATACTAGATACGCAGTATTTT; CDR3: CAISESGGEILDTQYF
V: TRBV4-1; size: NA; D: NA; J: TRBJ2-7; DNA: TGCGCCACCAGCCCTCTGGGAGGCGACAGCGACGAGCAGTACTTC; CDR3: CATSPLGGDSDEQYF
V: TRBV12-3/TRBV12-4; size: NA; D: TRBD2; J: TRBJ2-1; DNA: TGTGCCACAGCGGGGGGGCCCTCCTACAATGAGCAGTTCTTC; CDR3: CATAGGPSYNEQFF